This T cell receptor (beta chain) was recorded in a study of shared clonotypes between healthy human individuals. Profiled with immunoSEQ multiplex PCR; TCRdb holds only in-frame clones, not every one. The data hold some 1,600,000 clones, with 95% to 99% observed a single time. The CDR3 contains 15 residues. Trimming stripped 2 bases from V and 1 base from J, with 10 bases between. The germline V gene has CDR1 SGHRS and CDR2 YFSETQ. Findings and caveats of the study: With a few donors compared, about 5.2% of naive CD4 clonotypes were shared. Sampling used blood alone; tissue repertoires probably differ. When compared with the clonotypes that were shared by all four sorted-subset donors, the non-shared clonotypes turned out to have lower generation probabilities.

In the case of this clone: Its antigen is undetermined.

V gene TRBV5-1 combines with J gene TRBJ1-3, with D hard to call. Sequenced input: naive CD4+ T cells sorted from blood. The subset here: CD45RA+ positively selected. The clonotype comes from a man aged 25 to 40 in good health. Here the CDR3 reads CASSFPVKSGNTIYF. CDR3 nucleotides: TGCGCCAGCAGCTTTCCGGTCAAGTCTGGAAACACCATATATTTT.